The 32 T cell receptor beta chains given below trace back to one sample, sequenced in a study of OX40 agonist ivuxolimab in advanced cancers. Some clones are missing from TCRdb's copy, which holds only in-frame ones; the method was immunoSEQ multiplex PCR. The top ten clones hold 0.9% to 1.2% of a sample with 82,000 or so clones, 80% to 95% of them seen once. This specimen was CD4+ or CD8+ T cells sorted from blood, taken in a trial of the OX40 agonist ivuxolimab. All receptors derive from an adult with an advanced solid tumor such as melanoma, head and neck, liver or kidney cancer.

J is TRBJ2-2 and V is TRBV7-9, with TRBD1 identical over 7 bases. The V and J ends lost 3 bases and 6 bases, in that order; junction bases with no gene match: 10. The germline CDR1 and CDR2 sequences are SEHNR and FQNEAQ (reference sequence). The length of the CDR3 is 16 residues. CDR3 DNA sequence: TGTGCCAGCAGCTTGAGACAGGGTGGTGGAGCCGGGGAGCTGTTTTTT. It yields the protein CASSLRQGGGAGELFF.

The chain couples TRBV11-2 to TRBJ2-7; 12 bases match TRBD2. The CDR3 length is 15 residues. CDR1 is SGHAT, CDR2 FQNNGV, per germline. Trimming at V came to 5 bases and at J to 7 bases, leaving 9 bases not matched to a gene. For the CDR3, the DNA is TGTGCCAGCAGCCAGCGACTAGCGGGAGTCGTAGAGCAGTACTTC. Translating gives CASSQRLAGVVEQYF.

This clone has only a few counts. The chain joins TRBV7-9 to TRBJ1-1; 7 bases line up with TRBD1. Germline CDR1 is SEHNR and CDR2 is FQNEAQ (reference sequence). This CDR3 region has 14 residues. V was clipped by 4 bases and J by 5 bases; unmatched bases: 7. The chain's CDR3 is CASSSLTGRTEAFF. The CDR3, as DNA: TGTGCCAGCAGCTCCTTGACAGGGAGGACTGAAGCTTTCTTT.

The J gene is TRBJ2-4, the V gene TRBV28, with 11 bases that match TRBD1. There are 15 residues in the CDR3. CDR1 and CDR2 (germline): MDHEN, SYDVKM. The V and J ends lost 3 bases and 7 bases, in that order; junction bases with no gene match: 5. The CDR3 DNA is TGTGCCAGCAGTTTTGTGGGGACAGGGGGGAACATTCAGTACTTC. It encodes CASSFVGTGGNIQYF.

This clone appeared a single time. The chain combines TRBV6-6 with TRBJ1-2; D remains ambiguous. CDR3 size: 15 residues. V lost 6 bases, J lost 0 bases, and 14 bases lay in between. The germline V gene encodes CDR1 MNHNY and CDR2 SVGAGI (reference sequence). Here the CDR3 DNA reads TGTGCCAGCAGGCACCGGGTCAGCGCTAACTATGGCTACACCTTC. Translation gives CASRHRVSANYGYTF.

The chain joins TRBV4-1 to TRBJ1-5; weak D call: TRBD1 (6 bases). The V gene lost 4 bases and the J gene lost 2 bases, with 15 bases spanning the gap. Germline CDR1 is MGHRA and CDR2 is YSYEKL. The CDR3 totals 16 residues. The CDR3 DNA sequence: TGCGCCAGCAGCCTACAGGGTTCTGTCGGCAATCAGCCCCAGCATTTT. Translating it yields CASSLQGSVGNQPQHF.

The chain combines TRBV7-2 with TRBJ1-3, with no clear D. Germline values: CDR1 SGHTA, CDR2 FQGNSA. This CDR3 has 12 residues. V lost 5 bases, J lost 4 bases, and 6 bases lay in between. The DNA for the CDR3 is TGTGCCAGCAGCCCCGGGGGAAACACCATATATTTT. Its protein product is CASSPGGNTIYF.

V is TRBV18 and J is TRBJ1-2; possible D gene TRBD1, 5 bases. V was clipped by 4 bases and J by 8 bases, with 14 bases between them. This CDR3 comprises 13 residues. The V gene's germline CDR1 is KGHSH and CDR2 LQKENI. CDR3 region: CASSRQGFGGYTF. The CDR3 DNA reads as TGTGCCAGCTCACGGCAGGGATTCGGAGGCTACACCTTC. The full variable domain, completed using reference TRBV18 and TRBJ1-2, is NAGVMQNPRHLVRRRGQEARLRCSPMKGHSHVYWYRQLPEEGLKFMVYLQKENIIDESGMPKERFSAEFPKEGPSILRIQQVVRGDSAAYFCASSRQGFGGYTFGSGTRLTVV.

The rearrangement uses TRBV25-1 and TRBJ1-4; D gene ambiguous. CDR3 length: 13 amino acids. Germline values: CDR1 MGHDK, CDR2 SYGVNS. V shed 6 bases and J shed 3 bases, with 8 bases lying between them. The CDR3: CASRGLANEKLFF. CDR3 in DNA: TGTGCCAGCAGAGGTCTCGCTAATGAAAAACTGTTTTTT.

CDR3 in amino acids: CASSLERGDTQYF. The CDR3 DNA follows: TGCGCCAGCAGCTTGGAGAGGGGGGATACGCAGTATTTT. The genes are TRBV5-1 and TRBJ2-3, with D possibly being TRBD1 (6 bases). V was cut by 0 bases and J by 6 bases, with 8 bases left in between. The CDR3 extends over 13 amino acids. Germline V gives CDR1 SGHRS, CDR2 YFSETQ.

This clone was detected only once. The CDR3 spells CASSSTGLGIAGADNEQFF. CDR3 nucleotide sequence: TGTGCCAGCAGTTCGACCGGATTGGGGATAGCGGGAGCAGACAATGAGCAGTTCTTC. The genes are TRBV27 and TRBJ2-1, with 9 bases aligning to TRBD2. V shed 4 bases and J 5 bases; nucleotides not matched to a gene: 18. Germline CDR1 is MNHEY and CDR2 is SMNVEV (reference sequence). The CDR3 length is 19 residues.

CDR3 in amino acids: CASSRRGGAFF. CDR3 nucleotides: TGTGCCAGCAGCCGTCGGGGGGGAGCTTTCTTT. The chain joins TRBV7-2 to TRBJ1-1; a weak D match, TRBD1 (5 bases). There are 11 residues in the CDR3. V was pared by 5 bases and J by 10 bases, with 11 bases between. Germline V CDR1 and CDR2: SGHTA, FQGNSA.

The chain has TRBV11-2 and TRBJ2-5; 11 bases are a match to TRBD1. Trimming removed 4 bases from V and 4 bases from J; junction bases left unmatched: 2. Per germline, CDR1 SGHAT and CDR2 FQNNGV. The CDR3 loop spans 14 amino acids. The CDR3 here is CASSWGTGGETQYF. DNA of the CDR3: TGTGCCAGCAGCTGGGGGACAGGGGGAGAGACCCAGTACTTC.

This chain uses TRBV4-1 with TRBJ2-3; 7 bases are shared with TRBD2. Germline V gene sequence: CDR1 MGHRA, CDR2 YSYEKL. This CDR3 comprises 15 residues. The V and J ends lost 3 bases and 2 bases, in that order; junction bases with no gene match: 5. Here the CDR3 reads CASSHWGTNTDTQYF. The CDR3 nucleotides read TGCGCCAGCAGCCATTGGGGGACTAACACAGATACGCAGTATTTT.

The CDR3: CASSLSGSGPTKQYF. In DNA form, the CDR3 reads TGTGCCAGCAGCTTAAGTGGCTCAGGACCTACGAAGCAGTACTTC. V is TRBV11-2 and J is TRBJ2-7; no definite D call. There are 15 residues in the CDR3. CDR1 SGHAT and CDR2 FQNNGV come from the germline V gene. V gave up 2 bases and J gave up 8 bases, with 19 bases separating them. Full variable domain (outside the CDR3, taken from reference TRBV11-2 and TRBJ2-7): EAGVAQSPRYKIIEKRQSVAFWCNPISGHATLYWYQQILGQGPKLLIQFQNNGVVDDSQLPKDRFSAERLKGVDSTLKIQPAKLEDSAVYLCASSLSGSGPTKQYFGPGTRLTVT.

V is TRBV29-1 and J is TRBJ2-3; D ambiguous. This CDR3 contains 12 residues. Germline CDR1 reads SQVTM; CDR2 reads ANQGSEA. Trimming cost V 0 bases and J 4 bases, with 5 bases left between them. The CDR3: CSVEDQADTQYF. In DNA form, the CDR3 reads TGCAGCGTTGAAGATCAGGCAGATACGCAGTATTTT.

The chain couples TRBV10-3 to TRBJ2-5; tentative D call: TRBD2 (6 bases). The CDR3 spans 14 residues. Germline CDR1 ENHRY, CDR2 SYGVKD. Trimming removed 2 bases at V and 6 bases at J, with 13 bases between. The CDR3 nucleotides read TGTGCCATCAGTGAGACCCTAGCGTTAAAGACCCAGTACTTC. Protein product: CAISETLALKTQYF.

This clone was seen only once. The genes are TRBV7-2 and TRBJ2-1; D is uncertain. The CDR3 length is 13 residues. Germline V lookup: CDR1 SGHTA, CDR2 FQGNSA. Trimming removed 7 bases from V and 9 bases from J, with 16 bases in between. The CDR3 nucleotides read TGTGCCAGCAAGAAATGGAGCGACCCTGAGCAGTTCTTC. This translates into CASKKWSDPEQFF.

As regards this clone: The sample carries other DNA sequences with the same CDR3. This rearrangement joins TRBV28 to TRBJ2-2; either TRBD1 or TRBD2 may fit D (7 bases each). The germline V and J ends were trimmed by 6 bases and 0 bases, with 11 bases remaining between them. The CDR3 totals 15 residues. CDR1 and CDR2 (germline): MDHEN, SYDVKM. In DNA form, the CDR3 reads TGTGCCAGCAGGGGAGGGGGCGCGAACACCGGGGAGCTGTTTTTT. Protein: CASRGGGANTGELFF.

This clone was detected only once. This CDR3 is CASSGDSNQPQHF. Written as DNA, the CDR3 is TGTGCCAGCAGTGGAGATAGCAATCAGCCCCAGCATTTT. J is TRBJ1-5 and V is TRBV2; D unresolved. This CDR3 has 13 amino acids. V dropped 4 bases and J dropped 0 bases, with 4 bases sitting between them. CDR1 and CDR2 (germline): SNHLY, FYNNEI.

This clone was detected once. The chain joins TRBV19 to TRBJ2-3; 7 bases line up with TRBD1. CDR1 and CDR2 (germline): LNHDA, SQIVND (reference sequence). V lost 5 bases and J lost 11; bases outside the gene matches: 10. This CDR3 contains 13 residues. The CDR3 region has the DNA TGTGCCAGTAGTGCCCCCAGTGGGACAGTGCAGTATTTT. Protein: CASSAPSGTVQYF.

The chain joins TRBV25-1 to TRBJ2-4; D is unclear. The CDR3 totals 16 residues. Germline-derived CDR1 and CDR2 are MGHDK and SYGVNS. V dropped 5 bases and J dropped 8 bases, with 22 bases sitting between them. CDR3 region: CASSPVNINAADIQYF. DNA of the CDR3: TGTGCCAGCAGTCCTGTCAATATTAATGCCGCAGACATTCAGTACTTC.

This clone appeared once. The J gene is TRBJ1-5, the V gene TRBV19; 7 nucleotides match TRBD1. The CDR3 has 14 amino acids. Germline CDR1 LNHDA, CDR2 SQIVND (reference sequence). The ends lost 10 bases at V and 4 bases at J; junction bases unmatched: 10. DNA of the CDR3: TGTGCCACCCAACCGGGACAGAAGAATCAGCCCCAGCATTTT. As protein: CATQPGQKNQPQHF. Looking up the rest from reference TRBV19 and TRBJ1-5 gives the full variable domain: DGGITQSPKYLFRKEGQNVTLSCEQNLNHDAMYWYRQDPGQGLRLIYYSQIVNDFQKGDIAEGYSVSREKKESFPLTVTSAQKNPTAFYLCATQPGQKNQPQHFGDGTRLSIL.

This CDR3 is CASSLGTGGASSYEQYF. CDR3 DNA: TGTGCCAGCAGCTTAGGGACAGGGGGCGCGAGCTCCTACGAGCAGTACTTC. V is TRBV11-3 and J is TRBJ2-7; TRBD1 matches 11 bases. V lost 1 base to trimming and J lost 0 bases; unmatched junction nucleotides: 5. The CDR3 covers 17 residues. From germline, CDR1 is SGHNT and CDR2 YENEEA. The whole variable domain, filled in from reference TRBV11-3 and TRBJ2-7, reads EAGVVQSPRYKIIEKKQPVAFWCNPISGHNTLYWYLQNLGQGPELLIRYENEEAVDDSQLPKDRFSAERLKGVDSTLKIQPAELGDSAVYLCASSLGTGGASSYEQYFGPGTRLTVT.

V usage is TRBV19 and J usage is TRBJ1-3, with D maybe TRBD1 (5 bases). The CDR3 extends over 14 amino acids. Germline values: CDR1 LNHDA, CDR2 SQIVND (reference sequence). Trimming cost V 6 bases and J 1 base, with 10 bases left between them. The CDR3 bases are TGTGCCAGTAGACCAAGGGGATCTGGAAACACCATATATTTT. This gives the protein CASRPRGSGNTIYF.

The CDR3 DNA reads as TGTGCCAGCAGTTACTCGAAGTGGGATTCTAATGAAAAACTGTTTTTT. The encoded protein is CASSYSKWDSNEKLFF. The chain combines TRBV6-5 with TRBJ1-4; D gene uncertain. V lost 0 bases and J 3 bases, leaving 11 bases between the germline ends. Germline CDR1 is MNHEY and CDR2 is SVGAGI. The CDR3 consists of 16 residues.

The chain uses TRBV28 and TRBJ2-2, with D possibly TRBD1 on 6 matching bases. Germline assignment: CDR1 MDHEN and CDR2 SYDVKM. This CDR3 spans 16 amino acids. Trimming stripped 1 base from V and 2 bases from J, with 11 bases between. The CDR3 sequence is CASSLSPRGNTGELFF. CDR3 in DNA: TGTGCCAGCAGTTTATCGCCCAGGGGAAACACCGGGGAGCTGTTTTTT.

The CDR3 region has the DNA TGTGCCAGCAACTTAGGCTCCTTTGATTCACCCCTCCACTTT. Translated: CASNLGSFDSPLHF. The rearrangement links TRBV25-1 to TRBJ1-6, with D unresolved. Between the trimmed V and J ends, which lost 7 bases and 8 bases, there was a span of 15 bases. The length of the CDR3 is 14 residues. The germline V gene encodes CDR1 MGHDK and CDR2 SYGVNS.

V and J are TRBV20-1 and TRBJ2-2; D not certain. CDR3 length: 11 residues. In germline, CDR1 is DFQATT, CDR2 SNEGSKA (reference sequence). CDR3 loop: CSVDNTGELFF. In DNA, the CDR3 is TGCAGCGTTGATAACACCGGGGAGCTGTTTTTT.

In the case of this clone: A junction end diverges from the germline sequence, so it may reflect a read error. The chain has TRBV28 and TRBJ2-7; no reliable D call. This CDR3 has 11 residues. Germline CDR1 MDHEN, CDR2 SYDVKM. The CDR3 is CASSLESRHHF. CDR3 DNA sequence: TGTGCCAGCAGTTTAGAGTCCCGACACCACTTC.

The rearrangement links TRBV7-2 to TRBJ2-5; TRBD1 matches at 7 bases. This CDR3 is built from 14 residues. Germline CDR1 SGHTA, CDR2 FQGNSA. V lost 5 bases, J lost 5 bases, and 8 bases stayed unmatched. The CDR3 DNA reads TGTGCCAGCAGCCTGGACAGGAGTAGGGAGACCCAGTACTTC. Its translation: CASSLDRSRETQYF. Using reference TRBV7-2 and TRBJ2-5 for the parts outside the CDR3, the full variable domain is GAGVSQSPSNKVTEKGKDVELRCDPISGHTALYWYRQSLGQGLEFLIYFQGNSAPDKSGLPSDRFSAERTGGSVSTLTIQRTQQEDSAVYLCASSLDRSRETQYFGPGTRLLVL.

The chain is built from TRBV7-2 and TRBJ2-2; TRBD1 might be the D (6 bases). The CDR3 sequence is 14 residues long. Trimming shortened V by 5 bases and J by 7 bases, and 14 bases separated the two germline ends. The germline gives CDR1 SGHTA, CDR2 FQGNSA. CDR3 protein: CASSGGVPGGELFF. The CDR3 bases are TGTGCCAGCAGCGGGGGCGTCCCAGGCGGGGAGCTGTTTTTT. The full variable domain, with the rest looked up from reference TRBV7-2 and TRBJ2-2, is GAGVSQSPSNKVTEKGKDVELRCDPISGHTALYWYRQSLGQGLEFLIYFQGNSAPDKSGLPSDRFSAERTGGSVSTLTIQRTQQEDSAVYLCASSGGVPGGELFFGEGSRLTVL.